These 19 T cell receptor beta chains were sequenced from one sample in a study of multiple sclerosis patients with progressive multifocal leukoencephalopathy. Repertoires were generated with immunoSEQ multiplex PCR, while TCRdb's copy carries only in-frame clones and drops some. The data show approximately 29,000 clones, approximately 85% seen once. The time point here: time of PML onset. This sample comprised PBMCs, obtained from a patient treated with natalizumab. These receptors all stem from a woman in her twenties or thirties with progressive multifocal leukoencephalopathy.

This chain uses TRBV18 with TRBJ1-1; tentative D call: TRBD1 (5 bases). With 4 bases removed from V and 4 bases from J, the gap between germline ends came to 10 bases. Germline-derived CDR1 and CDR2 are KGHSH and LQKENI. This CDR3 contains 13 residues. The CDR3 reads CASSLDSVTEAFF. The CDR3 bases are TGTGCCAGCTCACTCGACAGTGTCACTGAAGCTTTCTTT.

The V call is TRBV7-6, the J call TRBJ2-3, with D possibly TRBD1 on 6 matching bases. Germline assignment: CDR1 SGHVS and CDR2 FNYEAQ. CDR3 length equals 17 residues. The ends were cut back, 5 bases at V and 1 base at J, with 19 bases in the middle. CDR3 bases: TGTGCCAGCAGCACCGACTCAGGGGCGAGGGGCACAGATACGCAGTATTTT. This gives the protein CASSTDSGARGTDTQYF.

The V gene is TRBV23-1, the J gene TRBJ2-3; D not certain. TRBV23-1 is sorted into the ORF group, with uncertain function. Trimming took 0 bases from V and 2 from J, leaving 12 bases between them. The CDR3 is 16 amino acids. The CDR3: CASSQSSTPLTDTQYF. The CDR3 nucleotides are TGCGCCAGCAGTCAATCGTCGACACCTCTCACAGATACGCAGTATTTT.

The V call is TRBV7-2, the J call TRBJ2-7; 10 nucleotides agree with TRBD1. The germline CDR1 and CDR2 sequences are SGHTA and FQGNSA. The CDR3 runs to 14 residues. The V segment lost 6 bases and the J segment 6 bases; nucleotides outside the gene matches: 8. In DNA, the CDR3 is TGTGCCAGCAGTCCGGGACAGGGGCGCGGCGAGCAGTACTTC. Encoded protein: CASSPGQGRGEQYF. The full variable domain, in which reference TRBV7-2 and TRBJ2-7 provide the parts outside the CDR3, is GAGVSQSPSNKVTEKGKDVELRCDPISGHTALYWYRQSLGQGLEFLIYFQGNSAPDKSGLPSDRFSAERTGGSVSTLTIQRTQQEDSAVYLCASSPGQGRGEQYFGPGTRLTVT.

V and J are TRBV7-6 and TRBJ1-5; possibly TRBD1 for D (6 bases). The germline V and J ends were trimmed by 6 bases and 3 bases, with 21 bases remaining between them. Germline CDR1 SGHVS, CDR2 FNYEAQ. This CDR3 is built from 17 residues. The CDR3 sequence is CASSVSSNGQNNQPQHF. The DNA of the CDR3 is TGTGCCAGCAGTGTTAGTAGTAACGGACAGAACAATCAGCCCCAGCATTTT.

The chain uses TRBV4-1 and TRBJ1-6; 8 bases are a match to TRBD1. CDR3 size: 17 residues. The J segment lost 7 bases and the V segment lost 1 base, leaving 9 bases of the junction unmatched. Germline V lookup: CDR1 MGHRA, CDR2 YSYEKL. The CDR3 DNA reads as TGCGCCAGCAGCCAAGGTTCCAGGGGGCCGGGGAATTCACCCCTCCACTTT. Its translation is CASSQGSRGPGNSPLHF.

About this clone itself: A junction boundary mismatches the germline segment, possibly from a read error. CDR3 residues: CASSLGGETSGEQFF. The DNA for the CDR3 is TGTGCTAGCAGCTTAGGGGGCGAGACTAGCGGTGAGCAGTTCTTC. The chain recombines TRBV7-7 with TRBJ2-1; 9 bases match TRBD2. CDR3 size: 15 residues. Looked up from germline, CDR1 is SSHAT and CDR2 is FNYEAQ (reference sequence). Filled out from reference TRBV7-7 and TRBJ2-1, the complete variable domain reads GAGVSQSPRYKVTKRGQDVTLRCDPISSHATLYWYQQALGQGPEFLTYFNYEAQPDKSGLPSDRFSAERPEGSISTLTIQRTEQRDSAMYRCASSLGGETSGEQFFGPGTRLTVL.

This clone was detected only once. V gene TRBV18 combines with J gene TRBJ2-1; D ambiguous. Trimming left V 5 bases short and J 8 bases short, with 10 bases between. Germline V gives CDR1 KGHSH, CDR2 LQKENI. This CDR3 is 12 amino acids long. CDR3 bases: TGTGCCAGCTCAGATTTGGGCGATGAGCAGTTCTTC. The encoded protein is CASSDLGDEQFF.

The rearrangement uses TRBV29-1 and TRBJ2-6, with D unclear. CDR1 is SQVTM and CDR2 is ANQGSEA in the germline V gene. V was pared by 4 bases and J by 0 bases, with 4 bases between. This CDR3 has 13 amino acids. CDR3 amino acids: CSVGRSGANVLTF. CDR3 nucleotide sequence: TGCAGCGTTGGACGCTCTGGGGCCAACGTCCTGACTTTC.

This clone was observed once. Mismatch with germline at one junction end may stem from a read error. The CDR3 DNA reads as TGCGCCATAGCCCTCTCCGACGAGCAGTACTTC. It yields the protein CAIALSDEQYF. The chain couples TRBV20-1 to TRBJ2-7, with D hard to call. Germline V gene lookup returns CDR1 DFQATT and CDR2 SNEGSKA (reference sequence). There are 11 residues in the CDR3.

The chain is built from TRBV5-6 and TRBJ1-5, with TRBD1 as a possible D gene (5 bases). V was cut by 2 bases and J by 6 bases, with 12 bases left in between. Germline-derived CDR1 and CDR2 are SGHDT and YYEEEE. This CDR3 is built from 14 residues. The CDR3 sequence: CASSFGDGGQPQHF. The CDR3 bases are TGTGCCAGCAGCTTTGGGGACGGGGGTCAGCCCCAGCATTTT.

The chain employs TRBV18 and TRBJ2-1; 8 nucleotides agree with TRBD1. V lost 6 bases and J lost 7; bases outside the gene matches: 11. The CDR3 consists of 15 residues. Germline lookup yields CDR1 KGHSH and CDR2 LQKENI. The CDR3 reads CASSLDRGRLNEQFF. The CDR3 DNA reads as TGTGCCAGCTCGCTCGACAGGGGACGTTTGAATGAGCAGTTCTTC.

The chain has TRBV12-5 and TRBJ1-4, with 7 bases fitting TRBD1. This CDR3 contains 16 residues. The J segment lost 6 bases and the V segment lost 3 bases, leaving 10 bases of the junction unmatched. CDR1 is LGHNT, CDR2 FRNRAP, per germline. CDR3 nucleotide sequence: TGTGCTAGTGGTTTCGGCCACAGGGGTAGGCATGAAAAACTGTTTTTT. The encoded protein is CASGFGHRGRHEKLFF.

The chain's CDR3 is CASSLRKGGADYGYTF. In DNA, the CDR3 is TGTGCCAGCAGTTTAAGGAAAGGGGGGGCGGACTATGGCTACACCTTC. This sequence joins TRBV28 and TRBJ1-2; tentatively, D is TRBD1 (6 bases). CDR1 MDHEN and CDR2 SYDVKM come from the germline V gene. This CDR3 comprises 16 residues. Trimming removed 2 bases from V and 3 bases from J, with 16 bases in between.

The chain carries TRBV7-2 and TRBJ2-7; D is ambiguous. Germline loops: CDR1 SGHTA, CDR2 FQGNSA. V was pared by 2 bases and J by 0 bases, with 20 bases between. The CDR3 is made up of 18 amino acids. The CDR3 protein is CASSLFRSRGGDSYEQYF. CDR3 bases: TGTGCCAGCAGCTTATTTCGATCGAGAGGTGGGGACTCCTACGAGCAGTACTTC.

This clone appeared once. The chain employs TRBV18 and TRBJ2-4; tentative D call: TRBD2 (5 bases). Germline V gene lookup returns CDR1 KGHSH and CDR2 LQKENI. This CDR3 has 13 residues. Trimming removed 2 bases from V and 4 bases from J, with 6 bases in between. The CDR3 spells CASSPGGKNIQYF. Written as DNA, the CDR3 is TGTGCCAGCTCACCAGGCGGGAAAAACATTCAGTACTTC.

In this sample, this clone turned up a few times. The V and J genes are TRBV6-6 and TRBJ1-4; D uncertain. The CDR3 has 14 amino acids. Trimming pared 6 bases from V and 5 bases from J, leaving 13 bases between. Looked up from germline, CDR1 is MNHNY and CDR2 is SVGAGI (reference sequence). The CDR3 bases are TGTGCCAGCAGGCCAGTGGACCGAAATGAAAAACTGTTTTTT. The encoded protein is CASRPVDRNEKLFF.

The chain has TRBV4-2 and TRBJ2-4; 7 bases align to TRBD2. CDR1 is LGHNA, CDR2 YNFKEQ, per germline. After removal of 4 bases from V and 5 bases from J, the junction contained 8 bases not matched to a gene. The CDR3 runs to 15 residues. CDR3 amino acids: CASSPTQGGENIQYF. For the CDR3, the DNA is TGTGCCAGCAGCCCAACCCAGGGAGGGGAAAACATTCAGTACTTC.

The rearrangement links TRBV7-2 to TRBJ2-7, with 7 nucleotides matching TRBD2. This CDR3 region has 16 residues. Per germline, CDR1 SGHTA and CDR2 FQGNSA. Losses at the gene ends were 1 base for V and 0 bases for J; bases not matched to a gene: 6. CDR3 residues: CASSLVGGGSSYEQYF. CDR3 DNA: TGTGCCAGCAGCTTAGTCGGCGGCGGGAGCTCCTACGAGCAGTACTTC. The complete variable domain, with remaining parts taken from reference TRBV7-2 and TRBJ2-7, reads GAGVSQSPSNKVTEKGKDVELRCDPISGHTALYWYRQSLGQGLEFLIYFQGNSAPDKSGLPSDRFSAERTGGSVSTLTIQRTQQEDSAVYLCASSLVGGGSSYEQYFGPGTRLTVT.